This T cell receptor beta chain was profiled in a study of cytomegalovirus exposure and HLA in healthy donors. Study outcomes and limitations: Being productive about 90% or about 30% of the time was typical of most TCR beta V segments in an earlier analysis. A later analysis linked a missense variant in DCLRE1C to the trimming of TCR beta V and J genes.

It was with 60 Vbeta and 13 Jbeta primers that the PCR ran. The protocol was immunoSEQ multiplex PCR, while the TCRdb copy is restricted to in-frame clones and leaves out a portion. The sample shows 110,000 to 150,000 clones, around 80% of them seen only once. To note about this clone: What it binds is not known.

The germline gives CDR1 SGDLS, CDR2 YYNGEE. The V end lost 3 bases, the J end lost 2 bases, and 14 bases lay between the germline ends. The CDR3 extends over 15 amino acids. The clonotype originates from a man aged 40-49 years in good health and CMV-seronegative. The sample consisted of PBMCs. V usage is TRBV9 and J usage is TRBJ1-2, with D unclear. This CDR3 reads CASSAQSAPNYGYTF. The CDR3 bases are TGTGCCAGCAGCGCCCAGTCCGCCCCCAACTATGGCTACACCTTC.